One sample yielded the 11 T cell receptor beta chains listed below, sequenced in a study of T cell changes during pregnancy in multiple sclerosis. Some clones are missing from TCRdb's copy, which holds only in-frame ones; the method was immunoSEQ multiplex PCR. The sample includes under 100,000 clones, roughly 90% of them seen just once. The starting material was peripheral blood, obtained in the first trimester of pregnancy. These receptors were collected from a female donor in good health, enrolled as a control in a pregnancy study.

The genes are TRBV5-6 and TRBJ1-6, with D possibly matching TRBD1 (5 bases). CDR3 length: 11 amino acids. CDR1 SGHDT and CDR2 YYEEEE come from the germline V gene. V was trimmed by 2 bases and J by 18 bases, leaving 12 bases between them. The CDR3 loop reads CASSLQDTYHF. DNA for the CDR3: TGTGCCAGCAGCTTACAGGATACGTACCACTTT.

This clone was picked up one time. CDR3 amino acids: CASSISYANSPLHF. DNA for the CDR3: TGTGCCAGTAGTATATCTTACGCGAATTCACCCCTCCACTTT. V usage is TRBV19 and J usage is TRBJ1-6; no definite D call. V was trimmed by 2 bases and J by 7 bases, leaving 9 bases between them. Germline V lookup: CDR1 LNHDA, CDR2 SQIVND (reference sequence). The CDR3 spans 14 residues.

The chain uses TRBV7-9 and TRBJ2-7; D call uncertain. Deletions cut 5 bases from V and 2 bases from J, with 7 bases between. The CDR3 runs 12 residues. Looked up from germline, CDR1 is SEHNR and CDR2 is FQNEAQ (reference sequence). DNA of the CDR3: TGTGCCAGCAGCCAGGCCACCTACGAGCAGTACTTC. The encoded protein is CASSQATYEQYF. Combining the CDR3 with reference TRBV7-9 and TRBJ2-7 gives the whole variable domain DTGVSQNPRHKITKRGQNVTFRCDPISEHNRLYWYRQTLGQGPEFLTYFQNEAQLEKSRLLSDRFSAERPKGSFSTLEIQRTEQGDSAMYLCASSQATYEQYFGPGTRLTVT.

This clone was observed a single time. The V call is TRBV11-2, the J call TRBJ2-7; D possibly corresponds to TRBD1 (5 bases). This CDR3 contains 19 residues. Germline V gives CDR1 SGHAT, CDR2 FQNNGV. Trimming removed 5 bases at V and 5 bases at J, with 31 bases between. CDR3 sequence: CASSAVITFSQGRSDEQYF. CDR3 DNA sequence: TGTGCCAGCAGCGCCGTTATTACCTTTAGCCAGGGAAGATCGGACGAGCAGTACTTC.

The chain links TRBV4-1 to TRBJ2-7, with 8 bases aligning to TRBD1. Germline V gives CDR1 MGHRA, CDR2 YSYEKL. This CDR3 has 14 amino acids. V lost 3 bases to trimming and J lost 3 bases; unmatched junction nucleotides: 4. The DNA for the CDR3 is TGCGCCAGCAGCCAGAGGACAGGGCTCTACGAGCAGTACTTC. It is translated as CASSQRTGLYEQYF.

This chain links TRBV5-6 with TRBJ1-2; 7 nucleotides align to TRBD1. The J segment lost 8 bases and the V segment lost 4 bases, leaving 8 bases of the junction unmatched. This CDR3 region has 13 residues. CDR1 SGHDT and CDR2 YYEEEE come from the germline V gene. The CDR3 DNA sequence: TGTGCCAGCAGCCTTTACAGGGGCGGGGGCTACACCTTC. It yields the protein CASSLYRGGGYTF.

V is TRBV5-5 and J is TRBJ2-5; 12 nucleotides agree with TRBD2. Germline V gene data show CDR1 as SGHKS and CDR2 as YYEKEE (reference sequence). V dropped 0 bases and J dropped 9; count of bases not matched to a gene: 9. The CDR3 length is 16 residues. CDR3 protein: CASSLAGTSGSRAQYF. In DNA form, the CDR3 reads TGTGCCAGCAGCTTGGCCGGGACTAGCGGGTCCCGGGCCCAGTACTTC.

The genes are TRBV27 and TRBJ2-4; tentatively, D is TRBD1 (5 bases). This CDR3 spans 16 amino acids. Germline-derived CDR1 and CDR2 are MNHEY and SMNVEV (reference sequence). Trimming shortened V by 2 bases and J by 7 bases, and 18 bases separated the two germline ends. DNA of the CDR3: TGTGCCAGCAGTTTAGGGGCAGATAAGGTTGTGAACATTCAGTACTTC. This gives the protein CASSLGADKVVNIQYF.

This clone was seen a single time. The chain couples TRBV6-5 to TRBJ1-4; perhaps TRBD1 as D (5 bases). Germline CDR1 reads MNHEY; CDR2 reads SVGAGI. CDR3 length: 14 residues. The ends were cut back, 6 bases at V and 6 bases at J, with 14 bases in the middle. The CDR3 region is CASRSRQTDEKLFF. In DNA form, the CDR3 reads TGTGCCAGCAGATCCCGACAGACTGATGAAAAACTGTTTTTT.

This clone was found a few times. The rearrangement uses TRBV5-5 and TRBJ2-1; 7 bases are shared with TRBD2. This CDR3 has 14 amino acids. V dropped 3 bases and J dropped 8; count of bases not matched to a gene: 8. Looked up from germline, CDR1 is SGHKS and CDR2 is YYEKEE (reference sequence). The CDR3 DNA sequence: TGTGCCAGCAGCTGGGAGGGTTTCGGGGATGAGCAGTTCTTC. Encoded protein: CASSWEGFGDEQFF.

The DNA of the CDR3 is TGCAGCGTCGGCCGACAGGGGAGTTTAAGCACCGGGGAGCTGTTTTTT. Encoded protein: CSVGRQGSLSTGELFF. The chain couples TRBV29-1 to TRBJ2-2; 8 nucleotides agree with TRBD1. This CDR3 has 16 amino acids. Germline V lookup: CDR1 SQVTM, CDR2 ANQGSEA. With V trimmed by 6 bases and J by 4 bases, 13 bases remained unmatched.